This TCR beta chain was obtained from a study of T cells in narcolepsy. Study as a whole: Enrolled donors included narcolepsy type 1 or type 2 patients and healthy controls.

Remarks on this clone: Its specificity is not known.

This CDR3 comprises 16 residues. V lost 3 bases, J lost 5 bases, and 16 bases lay in between. Per germline, CDR1 LNHNV and CDR2 YYDKDF (reference sequence). Study-level results: Blood of same and different patients, but not healthy controls, reportedly held recurring autoreactive clonotypes. HCRT-specific and TRIB2-specific autoreactive clonotypes appeared among same-patient CSF and blood CD4+ clonotypes.

The assay was immunoSEQ multiplex PCR, and TCRdb's table has in-frame clones only and misses some. The data show roughly 30,000 clones, with more than 75% seen just once and 2% to 2.5% held by the top ten. This receptor was taken from a human donor in good health. J is TRBJ1-4 and V is TRBV15; the D gene is possibly TRBD1 (6 bases). The specimen was memory (CD45RA-) CD4+ T cells from blood. The DNA for the CDR3 is TGTGCCACCAGCAGGGATCGGACAGTCCTCAATGAAAAACTGTTTTTT. This translates into CATSRDRTVLNEKLFF.